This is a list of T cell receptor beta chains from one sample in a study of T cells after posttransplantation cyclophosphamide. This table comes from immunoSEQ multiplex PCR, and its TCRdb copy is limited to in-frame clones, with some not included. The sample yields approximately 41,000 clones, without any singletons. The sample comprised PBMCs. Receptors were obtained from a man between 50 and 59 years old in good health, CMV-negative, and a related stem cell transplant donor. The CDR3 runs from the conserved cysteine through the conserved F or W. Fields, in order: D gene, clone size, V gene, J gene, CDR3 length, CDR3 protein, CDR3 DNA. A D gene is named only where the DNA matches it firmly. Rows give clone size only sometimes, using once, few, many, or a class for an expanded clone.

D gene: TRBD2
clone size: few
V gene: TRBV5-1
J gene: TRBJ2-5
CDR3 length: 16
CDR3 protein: CASSLGLAGGQETQYF
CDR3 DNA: TGCGCCAGCAGCTTGGGGTTAGCGGGAGGGCAAGAGACCCAGTACTTC

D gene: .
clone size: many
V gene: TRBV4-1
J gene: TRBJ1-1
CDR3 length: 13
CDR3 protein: CASSQVRGTEAFF
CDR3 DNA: TGCGCCAGCAGCCAAGTAAGGGGTACTGAAGCTTTCTTT

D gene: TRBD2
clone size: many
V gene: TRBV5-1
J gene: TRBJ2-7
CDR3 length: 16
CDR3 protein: CASSLVLASGAYEQYF
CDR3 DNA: TGCGCCAGCAGCTTGGTGCTGGCTAGCGGCGCCTACGAGCAGTACTTC

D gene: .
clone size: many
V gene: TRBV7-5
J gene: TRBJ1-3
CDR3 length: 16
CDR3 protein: CARSSSGGFSGNTIYF
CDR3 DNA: TGTGCCAGAAGCTCCTCAGGGGGATTCTCTGGAAACACCATATATTTT

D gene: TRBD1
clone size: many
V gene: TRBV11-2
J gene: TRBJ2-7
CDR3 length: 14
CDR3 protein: CASSFNRGSYEQYF
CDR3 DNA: TGTGCCAGCAGCTTCAACAGGGGATCCTACGAGCAGTACTTC

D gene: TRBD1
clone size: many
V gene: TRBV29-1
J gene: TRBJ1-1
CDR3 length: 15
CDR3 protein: CSVAPGQGMNTEAFF
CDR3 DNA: TGCAGCGTTGCTCCGGGACAGGGAATGAACACTGAAGCTTTCTTT

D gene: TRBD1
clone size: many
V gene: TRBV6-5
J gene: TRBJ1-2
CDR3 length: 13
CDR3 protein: CASSPGGDYGYTF
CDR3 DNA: TGTGCCAGCAGCCCAGGGGGCGACTATGGCTACACCTTC

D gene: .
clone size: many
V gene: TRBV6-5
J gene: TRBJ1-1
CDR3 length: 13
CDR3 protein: CASKAGPNTEAFF
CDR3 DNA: TGTGCCAGCAAGGCAGGGCCTAACACTGAAGCTTTCTTT

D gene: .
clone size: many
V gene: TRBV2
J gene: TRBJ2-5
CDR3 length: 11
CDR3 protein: CASSGEETQYF
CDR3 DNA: TGTGCCAGCAGTGGAGAAGAGACCCAGTACTTC

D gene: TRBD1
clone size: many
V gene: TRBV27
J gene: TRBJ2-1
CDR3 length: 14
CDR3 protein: CASSSGTGVNEQFF
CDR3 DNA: TGTGCCAGCAGTTCCGGGACAGGGGTTAATGAGCAGTTCTTC

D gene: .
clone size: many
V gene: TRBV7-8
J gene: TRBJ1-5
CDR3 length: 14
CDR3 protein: CASTATYSNQPQHF
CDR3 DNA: TGTGCCAGCACCGCAACTTATAGCAATCAGCCCCAGCATTTT

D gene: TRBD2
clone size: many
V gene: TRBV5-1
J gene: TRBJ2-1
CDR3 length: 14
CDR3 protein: CASSLDTSGMVQFF
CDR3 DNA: TGCGCCAGCAGCTTGGATACTAGCGGTATGGTGCAGTTCTTC

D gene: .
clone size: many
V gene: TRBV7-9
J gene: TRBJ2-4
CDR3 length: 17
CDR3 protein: CASSWEAGALAKNIQYF
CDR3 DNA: TGTGCCAGCAGCTGGGAGGCGGGGGCTTTAGCCAAAAACATTCAGTACTTC

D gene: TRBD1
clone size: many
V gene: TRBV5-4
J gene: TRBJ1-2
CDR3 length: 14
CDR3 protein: CASSLAQGADGYTF
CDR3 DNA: TGTGCCAGCAGCTTAGCACAGGGGGCTGATGGCTACACCTTC

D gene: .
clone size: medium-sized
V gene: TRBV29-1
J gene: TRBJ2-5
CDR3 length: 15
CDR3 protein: CSVFGFRDEEETQYF
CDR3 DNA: TGCAGCGTTTTTGGGTTCAGGGATGAGGAAGAGACCCAGTACTTC

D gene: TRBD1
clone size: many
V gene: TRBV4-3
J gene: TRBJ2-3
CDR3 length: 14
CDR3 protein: CASSPQGRTDTQYF
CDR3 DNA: TGCGCCAGCAGCCCACAGGGGCGGACAGATACGCAGTATTTT

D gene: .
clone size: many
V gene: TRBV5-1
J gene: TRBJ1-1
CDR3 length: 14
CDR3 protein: CASSFYSGRAEAFF
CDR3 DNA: TGCGCCAGCAGCTTTTACTCGGGGAGGGCTGAAGCTTTCTTT

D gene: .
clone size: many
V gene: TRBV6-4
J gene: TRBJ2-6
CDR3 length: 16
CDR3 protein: CASSDSSGSGANVLTF
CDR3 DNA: TGTGCCAGCAGTGACTCTAGCGGCTCTGGGGCCAACGTCCTGACTTTC

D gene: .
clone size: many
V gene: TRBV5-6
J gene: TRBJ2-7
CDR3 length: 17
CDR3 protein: CASSPGGAGLSSYEQYF
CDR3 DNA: TGTGCCAGCAGCCCGGGCGGGGCAGGGCTTAGCTCCTACGAGCAGTACTTC

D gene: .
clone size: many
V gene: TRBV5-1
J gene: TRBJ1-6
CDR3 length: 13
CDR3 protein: CASSLAAESPLHF
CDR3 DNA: TGCGCCAGCAGCTTGGCGGCGGAATCACCCCTCCACTTT

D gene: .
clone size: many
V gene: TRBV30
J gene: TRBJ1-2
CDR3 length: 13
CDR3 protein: CAWSVGQGNGYTF
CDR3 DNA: TGTGCCTGGAGTGTGGGGCAGGGTAATGGCTACACCTTC

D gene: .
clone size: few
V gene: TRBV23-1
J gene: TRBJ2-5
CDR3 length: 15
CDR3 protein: CASSQSEGGQETQYF
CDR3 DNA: TGCGCCAGCAGTCAATCGGAAGGGGGACAAGAGACCCAGTACTTC

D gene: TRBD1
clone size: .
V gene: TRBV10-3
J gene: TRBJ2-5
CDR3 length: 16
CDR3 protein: CAISEWGQGLPETQYF
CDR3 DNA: TGTGCCATCAGTGAGTGGGGACAGGGTCTGCCAGAGACCCAGTACTTC

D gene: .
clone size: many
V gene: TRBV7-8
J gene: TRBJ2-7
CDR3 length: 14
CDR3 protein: CASSFYSDGGEQYF
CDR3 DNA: TGTGCCAGCAGCTTCTATTCTGACGGGGGCGAGCAGTACTTC

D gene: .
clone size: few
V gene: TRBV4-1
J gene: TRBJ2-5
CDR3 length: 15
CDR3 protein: CASSQYGQEEETQYF
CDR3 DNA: TGCGCCAGCAGCCAGTACGGGCAGGAGGAAGAGACCCAGTACTTC

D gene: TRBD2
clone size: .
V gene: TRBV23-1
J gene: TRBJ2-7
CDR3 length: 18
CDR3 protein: CASSHPGLAGRSSYEQYF
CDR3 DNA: TGCGCCAGCAGTCACCCGGGACTAGCGGGACGTAGCTCCTACGAGCAGTACTTC

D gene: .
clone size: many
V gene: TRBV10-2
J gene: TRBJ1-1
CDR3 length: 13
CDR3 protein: CATATEANTEAFF
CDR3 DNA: TGCGCCACTGCGACGGAGGCGAACACTGAAGCTTTCTTT

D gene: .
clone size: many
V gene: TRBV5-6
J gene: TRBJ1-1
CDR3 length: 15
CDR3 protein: CASSVRDYIRNGAFF
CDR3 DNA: TGTGCCAGCAGCGTCAGGGACTACATTCGAAACGGAGCTTTCTTT

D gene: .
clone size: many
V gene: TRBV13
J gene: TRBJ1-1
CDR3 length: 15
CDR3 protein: CASSFQQGKNTEAFF
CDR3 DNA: TGTGCCAGCAGCTTTCAACAGGGAAAGAACACTGAAGCTTTCTTT

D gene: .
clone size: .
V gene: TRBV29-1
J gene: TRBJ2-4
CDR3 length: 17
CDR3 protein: CSVVRGSAQGGKNIQYF
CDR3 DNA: TGCAGCGTTGTCCGAGGATCCGCTCAGGGAGGCAAAAACATTCAGTACTTC

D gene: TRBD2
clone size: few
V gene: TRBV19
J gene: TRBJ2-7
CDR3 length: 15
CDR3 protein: CASTDRRGAIYEQYF
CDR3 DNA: TGTGCCAGTACCGACAGGCGGGGGGCGATCTACGAGCAGTACTTC

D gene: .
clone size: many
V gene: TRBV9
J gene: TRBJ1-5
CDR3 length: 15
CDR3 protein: CASSMWDTANQPQHF
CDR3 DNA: TGTGCCAGCAGCATGTGGGACACCGCGAATCAGCCCCAGCATTTT

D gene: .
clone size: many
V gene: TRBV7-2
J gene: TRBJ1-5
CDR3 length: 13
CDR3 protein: CASSFSNNQPQHF
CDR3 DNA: TGTGCCAGCAGCTTTTCAAACAATCAGCCCCAGCATTTT

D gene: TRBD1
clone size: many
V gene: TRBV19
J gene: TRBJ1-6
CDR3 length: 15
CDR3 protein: CASSIQGARNSPLHF
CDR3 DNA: TGTGCCAGTAGTATTCAGGGGGCGCGGAATTCACCCCTCCACTTT

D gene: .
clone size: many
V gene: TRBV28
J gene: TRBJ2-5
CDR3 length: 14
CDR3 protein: CASSPPGGLKTQYF
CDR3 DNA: TGTGCCAGCAGTCCCCCAGGGGGGCTGAAGACCCAGTACTTC

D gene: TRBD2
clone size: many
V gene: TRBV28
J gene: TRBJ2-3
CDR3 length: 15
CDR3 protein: CASTGLAGEGDTQYF
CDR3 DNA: TGTGCCAGCACCGGACTAGCGGGAGAAGGAGATACGCAGTATTTT

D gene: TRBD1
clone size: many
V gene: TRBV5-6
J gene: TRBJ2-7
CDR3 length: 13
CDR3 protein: CASSLTGEYGQYF
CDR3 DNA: TGTGCCAGCAGCTTAACAGGGGAGTACGGGCAGTACTTC

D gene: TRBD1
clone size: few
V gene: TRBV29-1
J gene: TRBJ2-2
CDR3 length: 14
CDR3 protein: CSVEDGQGSGELLF
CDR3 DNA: TGCAGCGTTGAAGATGGACAGGGCTCCGGGGAGCTGCTTTTT

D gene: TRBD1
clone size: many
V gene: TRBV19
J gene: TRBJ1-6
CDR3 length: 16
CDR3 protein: CASCSTGITYNSPLHF
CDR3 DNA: TGTGCCAGTTGTTCGACAGGGATCACCTATAATTCACCCCTCCACTTT

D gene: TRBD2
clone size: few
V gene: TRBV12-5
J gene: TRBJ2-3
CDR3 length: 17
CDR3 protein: CASGLVKTSGSTDTQYF
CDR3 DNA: TGTGCTAGTGGTTTGGTGAAGACTAGCGGGTCCACAGATACGCAGTATTTT

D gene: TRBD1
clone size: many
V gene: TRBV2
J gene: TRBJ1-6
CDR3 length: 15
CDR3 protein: CASNPRQGVNSPLHF
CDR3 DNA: TGTGCCAGCAATCCCCGACAGGGGGTTAATTCACCCCTCCACTTT

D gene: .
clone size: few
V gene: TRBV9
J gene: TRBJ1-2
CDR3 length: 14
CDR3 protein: CASSVGGFNYGYTF
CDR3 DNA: TGTGCCAGCAGCGTTGGCGGGTTTAACTATGGCTACACCTTC

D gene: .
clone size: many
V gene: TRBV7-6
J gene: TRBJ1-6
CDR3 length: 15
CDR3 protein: CASSLARGIYSPLHF
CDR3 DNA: TGTGCCAGCAGCCTGGCTCGAGGGATCTATTCACCCCTCCACTTT

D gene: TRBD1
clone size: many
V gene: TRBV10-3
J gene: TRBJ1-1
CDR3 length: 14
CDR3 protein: CAISEQGANTEAFF
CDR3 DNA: TGTGCCATCAGTGAGCAGGGGGCGAACACTGAAGCTTTCTTT

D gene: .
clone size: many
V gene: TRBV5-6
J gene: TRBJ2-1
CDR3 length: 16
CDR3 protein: CATENRPARVTGEQFF
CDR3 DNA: TGTGCCACCGAAAATCGGCCGGCGCGGGTGACCGGTGAGCAGTTCTTC

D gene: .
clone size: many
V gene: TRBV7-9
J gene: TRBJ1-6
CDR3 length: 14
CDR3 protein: CASSLSPTDSPLHF
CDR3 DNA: TGTGCCAGCAGCTTGTCCCCGACAGATTCACCCCTCCACTTT

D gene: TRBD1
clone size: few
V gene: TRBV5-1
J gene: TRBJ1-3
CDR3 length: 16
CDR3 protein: CASSRDRARSGNTIYF
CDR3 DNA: TGCGCCAGCAGCAGGGACAGGGCGCGCTCTGGAAACACCATATATTTT

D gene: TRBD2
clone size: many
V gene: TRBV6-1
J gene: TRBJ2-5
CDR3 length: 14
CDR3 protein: CASSGGGIQETQYF
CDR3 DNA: TGTGCCAGCAGTGGGGGGGGTATTCAAGAGACCCAGTACTTC

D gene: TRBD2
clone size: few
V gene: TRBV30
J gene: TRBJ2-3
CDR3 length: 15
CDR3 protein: CAWSALAAQPDTQYF
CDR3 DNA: TGTGCCTGGAGTGCGCTAGCGGCCCAGCCAGATACGCAGTATTTT

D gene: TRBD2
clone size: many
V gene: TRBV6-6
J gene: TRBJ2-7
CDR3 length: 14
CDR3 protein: CASSGTSGRYEQYF
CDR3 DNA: TGTGCCAGCAGTGGGACTAGCGGACGATACGAGCAGTACTTC

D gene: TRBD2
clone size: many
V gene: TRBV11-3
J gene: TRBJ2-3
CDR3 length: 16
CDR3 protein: CASSTGTSGRTDTQYF
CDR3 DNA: TGTGCCAGCAGCACCGGGACTAGCGGGAGGACAGATACGCAGTATTTT

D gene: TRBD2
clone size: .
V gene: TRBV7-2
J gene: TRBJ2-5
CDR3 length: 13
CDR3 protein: CASSSTSGETQYF
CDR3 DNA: TGTGCCAGCAGCTCCACTAGCGGTGAGACCCAGTACTTC